Listed below are T cell receptor beta chains from one sample, sequenced in a study of blood T cells in healthy people across ages. TCRdb re-derived calls from the 5' RACE reads in MiXCR, one entry per CDR3 protein. The table shows 920,000 or so distinct CDR3 sequences, with under 55% occurring only once. Input material: blood. These receptors were obtained from a woman in her sixties or seventies in good health. The CDR3 runs from the conserved cysteine through the conserved F or W. The D gene is left open where the match is weak. Only part of the rows carry a size: once, few, many, or a class if the clone is expanded.

j_gene	d_gene	v_gene	abundance	CDR3aa	CDR3nt
TRBJ2-3	-	TRBV3-1	few	CASSRGKAAYTDTQYF	TGTGCCAGCAGCCGGGGGAAGGCGGCCTACACAGATACGCAGTATTTT
TRBJ1-5	-	TRBV6-6	-	CASKTFNQPQHF	TGTGCCAGCAAGACATTCAATCAGCCCCAGCATTTT
TRBJ1-2	TRBD1	TRBV10-3	few	CATDKTGNYGYTF	TGTGCCACCGATAAGACAGGGAACTATGGCTACACCTTC
TRBJ2-1	-	TRBV6-4	few	CASRTTSKSNNEQFF	TGTGCCAGCAGAACAACTAGCAAATCAAACAATGAGCAGTTCTTC
TRBJ1-5	-	TRBV12-3/TRBV12-4	few	CASSFGGLSNQPQHF	TGTGCCAGCAGTTTCGGGGGGCTGAGCAATCAGCCCCAGCATTTT
TRBJ1-5	-	TRBV27	few	CASRGQPNQPQHF	TGTGCCAGCAGGGGACAACCGAATCAGCCCCAGCATTTT
TRBJ1-2	-	TRBV15	few	CATSRDPLNLNAGYTF	TGTGCCACCAGCAGAGATCCCTTAAACCTCAATGCGGGCTACACCTTC
TRBJ1-5	TRBD1	TRBV27	-	CASSLGDRGGSNQPQHF	TGTGCCAGCAGTCTAGGGGACAGGGGAGGGAGCAATCAGCCCCAGCATTTT
TRBJ2-7	TRBD1	TRBV7-3	few	CASSSGQGDEQYF	TGTGCCAGCAGCTCGGGACAGGGGGACGAGCAGTACTTC
TRBJ2-7	-	TRBV4-2	many	CASSQDRLSYEQYF	TGTGCCAGCAGCCAAGATCGACTCTCCTACGAGCAGTACTTC
TRBJ2-3	-	TRBV7-9	-	CASSLVRAMEGDTQYF	TGTGCCAGCAGCTTAGTCCGGGCGATGGAGGGAGATACGCAGTATTTT
TRBJ2-7	-	TRBV20-1	-	CSVLGRDEQYF	TGCAGTGTGCTCGGGAGAGACGAGCAGTACTTC
TRBJ2-7	-	TRBV6-1	-	CASSPWGSSYEQYF	TGTGCCAGCAGTCCTTGGGGAAGCTCCTACGAGCAGTACTTC